Sequencing of this T cell receptor (beta chain) was carried out in a study of CD8 T cells in ankylosing spondylitis. General observations from the study: A subset of motif variants has previously been described in the synovial fluid and blood of reactive arthritis. Within matched ankylosing spondylitis synovial fluid, disease-linked clones were reportedly significantly enriched. One TCR beta motif, made up of roughly 8 highly homologous variants, appeared characteristic of ankylosing spondylitis blood.

The V and J ends lost 4 bases and 5 bases respectively, with 13 bases between them. Germline V lookup: CDR1 SGHRS, CDR2 YFSETQ. This CDR3 contains 13 residues. Quantitative 5'-RACE with molecular barcodes produced the TCR beta libraries. TCRdb re-analysed the 5' RACE reads in MiXCR, keeping a single row per CDR3 protein. This table has some 220,000 distinct CDR3 sequences, roughly a tenth appearing once. The table lists this clonotype with many counts. Its target is unknown. The receptor's source is a male donor with ankylosing spondylitis or in good health (not recorded which). The V gene is TRBV5-1, the J gene TRBJ2-7; no clear D gene. Specimen: blood, either unsorted or a sorted T cell fraction (not recorded which). CDR3 sequence (DNA): TGCGCCAGCAGCCCCGTTTTTGCGGACGAGCAGTACTTC. It yields the protein CASSPVFADEQYF. The full variable domain, its missing parts supplied by reference TRBV5-1 and TRBJ2-7, is KAGVTQTPRYLIKTRGQQVTLSCSPISGHRSVSWYQQTPGQGLQFLFEYFSETQRNKGNFPGRFSGRQFSNSRSEMNVSTLELGDSALYLCASSPVFADEQYFGPGTRLTVT.